The rows below give T cell receptor beta chains drawn from one sample of a study of T cell repertoires in cytomegalovirus infection. One entry per CDR3 protein, called by TCRdb with MiXCR from the reads. The sample comprises tens of thousands of distinct CDR3 sequences, roughly 18% of which are singletons, and 40% to 65% rests with the top ten. Which antigens these TCRs recognize remains unknown. This specimen consisted of CD8+ T cells from cultured PBMCs, obtained from culture after CMV antigen stimulation. These receptors originate from a human donor in good health (CMV status not recorded). Some clones in this sample may be carry-over from other donors' samples. The CDR3 runs from the conserved cysteine through the conserved F or W. A D gene is named only where the DNA matches it firmly. Part of the rows lack a size; the others show once, few, many or a class for expanded clones.

j_gene: TRBJ2-1; d_gene: TRBD2; v_gene: TRBV6-2/TRBV6-3; abundance: many; CDR3nt: TGTGCCAGCAGGCCGGGGACTAGCTCCTACAATGAGCAGTTCTTC; CDR3aa: CASRPGTSSYNEQFF
j_gene: TRBJ2-7; d_gene: -; v_gene: TRBV6-5; abundance: few; CDR3nt: TGTGCCAGCAGAGGACAGAGAACCTACGAGCAGTACTTC; CDR3aa: CASRGQRTYEQYF
j_gene: TRBJ1-5; d_gene: -; v_gene: TRBV6-6; abundance: -; CDR3nt: TGTGCCTCCAACAAGGAGGGCATTCGTCAGCCCCAGCATTTT; CDR3aa: CASNKEGIRQPQHF
j_gene: TRBJ1-2; d_gene: TRBD1; v_gene: TRBV6-5; abundance: -; CDR3nt: TGTGCCAGCAGTTACTCCTCGGACAGGGGCTATGGCTACACCTTC; CDR3aa: CASSYSSDRGYGYTF
j_gene: TRBJ2-2; d_gene: -; v_gene: TRBV9; abundance: few; CDR3nt: TGTGCCAGCAGCGTTGGGCGCGGGGAGCTGTTTTTT; CDR3aa: CASSVGRGELFF
j_gene: TRBJ2-7; d_gene: -; v_gene: TRBV11-2; abundance: few; CDR3nt: TGTGCCAGCAGCTTGGTGACTAGGATTGAGCAGTACTTC; CDR3aa: CASSLVTRIEQYF
j_gene: TRBJ2-3; d_gene: TRBD2; v_gene: TRBV20-1; abundance: -; CDR3nt: TGCAGTGCTAGAGAACTAGCGGGGAGCACAGATACGCAGTATTTT; CDR3aa: CSARELAGSTDTQYF
j_gene: TRBJ2-3; d_gene: -; v_gene: TRBV13; abundance: -; CDR3nt: TGTGCCAGCAGCCCTCGGTGGGGAGATACGCAGTATTTT; CDR3aa: CASSPRWGDTQYF
j_gene: TRBJ2-7; d_gene: -; v_gene: TRBV4-3; abundance: few; CDR3nt: TGCGCCAGCAGCCAAGATCGCCGGCAGCCCGCCTACGAGCAGTACTTC; CDR3aa: CASSQDRRQPAYEQYF
j_gene: TRBJ1-6; d_gene: -; v_gene: TRBV27; abundance: many; CDR3nt: TGTGCCAGCAGTTTCGAGCCGGGCTTAAATTCACCCCTCCACTTT; CDR3aa: CASSFEPGLNSPLHF
j_gene: TRBJ2-4; d_gene: -; v_gene: TRBV11-2; abundance: many; CDR3nt: TGTGCCAGCAGCCCTAGTAGGAAAGGGACGGTAGCCAAAAACATTCAGTACTTC; CDR3aa: CASSPSRKGTVAKNIQYF
j_gene: TRBJ2-7; d_gene: -; v_gene: TRBV29-1; abundance: few; CDR3nt: TGCAGCGTTGAGATGCGGCTATACCCAGGGGGGTTTGGAGCGCAGTACTTC; CDR3aa: CSVEMRLYPGGFGAQYF
j_gene: TRBJ1-2; d_gene: -; v_gene: TRBV5-4; abundance: few; CDR3nt: TGTGCCAGCAGTCGCGCCGACGAGGGGGACTATGGCTACACCTTC; CDR3aa: CASSRADEGDYGYTF
j_gene: TRBJ2-7; d_gene: TRBD1; v_gene: TRBV6-6; abundance: many; CDR3nt: TGTGCCAGCAAGAGGACAGGGGTAATCTACGAGCAGTACTTC; CDR3aa: CASKRTGVIYEQYF
j_gene: TRBJ2-7; d_gene: -; v_gene: TRBV6-6; abundance: many; CDR3nt: TGTGCCAGCAGGAATGCGGTCGAGCAGTACTTC; CDR3aa: CASRNAVEQYF
j_gene: TRBJ2-7; d_gene: -; v_gene: TRBV11-2; abundance: many; CDR3nt: TGTGCCAGCACGGACCGCTCTAGGAACGAGCAGTACTTC; CDR3aa: CASTDRSRNEQYF
j_gene: TRBJ2-3; d_gene: -; v_gene: TRBV11-2; abundance: medium-sized; CDR3nt: TGTGCCAGCAGCTCGGAGCGAGAAGCTTTCACAGATACGCAGTATTTT; CDR3aa: CASSSEREAFTDTQYF
j_gene: TRBJ1-5; d_gene: -; v_gene: TRBV10-3; abundance: few; CDR3nt: TGTGCCATCAGTGAGGCAGGGAATCAGCCCCAGCATTTT; CDR3aa: CAISEAGNQPQHF
j_gene: TRBJ2-3; d_gene: TRBD2; v_gene: TRBV10-3; abundance: few; CDR3nt: TGTGCCATCAGTGGGACTAGCGGGGGGCAGGATACGCAGTATTTT; CDR3aa: CAISGTSGGQDTQYF
j_gene: TRBJ1-2; d_gene: TRBD1; v_gene: TRBV30; abundance: -; CDR3nt: TGTGCCTGGAGCGTTCCGGGACAGTTAAAGTATGGCTACACCTTC; CDR3aa: CAWSVPGQLKYGYTF
j_gene: TRBJ2-3; d_gene: -; v_gene: TRBV27; abundance: many; CDR3nt: TGTGCCAGCAGTCCGTTTTGGGCCAGAGTGCACAGTGATACGCAGTATTTT; CDR3aa: CASSPFWARVHSDTQYF
j_gene: TRBJ1-2; d_gene: TRBD1; v_gene: TRBV7-9; abundance: few; CDR3nt: TGTGCCAGCAGCTCCAGCACAGGGGTCTATGGCTACACCTTC; CDR3aa: CASSSSTGVYGYTF
j_gene: TRBJ1-2; d_gene: TRBD1; v_gene: TRBV5-6; abundance: -; CDR3nt: TGTGCCAGCAGCTTGGAGGACAGGGGGCCCTATGGCTACACCTTC; CDR3aa: CASSLEDRGPYGYTF
j_gene: TRBJ2-5; d_gene: TRBD2; v_gene: TRBV6-2/TRBV6-3; abundance: few; CDR3nt: TGTGCCAGCAGGGGCCCTAGCGGGAGTGTGGAGACCCAGTACTTC; CDR3aa: CASRGPSGSVETQYF
j_gene: TRBJ2-7; d_gene: -; v_gene: TRBV9; abundance: few; CDR3nt: TGTGCCAGCAGCGTAATCTCCGGTGACGAGCAGTACTTC; CDR3aa: CASSVISGDEQYF
j_gene: TRBJ2-7; d_gene: TRBD2; v_gene: TRBV5-4; abundance: few; CDR3nt: TGTGCCAGCAGCTACGGGACTAGCGGGACATACGAGCAGTACTTC; CDR3aa: CASSYGTSGTYEQYF
j_gene: TRBJ2-5; d_gene: -; v_gene: TRBV4-3; abundance: -; CDR3nt: TGCGCCAGCAGCCGAGGTTACTACGACAGGAAAGAGACCCAGTACTTC; CDR3aa: CASSRGYYDRKETQYF
j_gene: TRBJ2-1; d_gene: -; v_gene: TRBV4-3; abundance: -; CDR3nt: TGCGCCAGCAGCCAAGCGCCGGGAGACGTCGATGAGCAGTTCTTC; CDR3aa: CASSQAPGDVDEQFF
j_gene: TRBJ2-7; d_gene: -; v_gene: TRBV18; abundance: many; CDR3nt: TGTGCCAGCTCACCAGTCGACTTCTCCTACGAGCAGTACTTC; CDR3aa: CASSPVDFSYEQYF
j_gene: TRBJ1-1; d_gene: TRBD1; v_gene: TRBV12-3/TRBV12-4; abundance: many; CDR3nt: TGTGCCAGCAGCAGGACAGGGCTTGGCGCTGAAGCTTTCTTT; CDR3aa: CASSRTGLGAEAFF
j_gene: TRBJ2-3; d_gene: TRBD2; v_gene: TRBV7-2; abundance: -; CDR3nt: TGTGCCAGCAGCTTAGAGTGGTCGGGCGGGAGGGCAGTCGATACGCAGTATTTT; CDR3aa: CASSLEWSGGRAVDTQYF
j_gene: TRBJ2-2; d_gene: -; v_gene: TRBV7-9; abundance: many; CDR3nt: TGTGCCAGCAGACCTCCGGGACACGGTACCGGGGAGCTGTTTTTT; CDR3aa: CASRPPGHGTGELFF
j_gene: TRBJ2-2; d_gene: -; v_gene: TRBV7-9; abundance: few; CDR3nt: TGTGCCAGCAGCCCCCAGGCCAGTACGAACACCGGGGAGCTGTTTTTT; CDR3aa: CASSPQASTNTGELFF
j_gene: TRBJ2-3; d_gene: -; v_gene: TRBV7-9; abundance: many; CDR3nt: TGTGCCAGCAGCTTAGGTTTGACCGATACGCAGTATTTT; CDR3aa: CASSLGLTDTQYF
j_gene: TRBJ2-1; d_gene: -; v_gene: TRBV6-1; abundance: many; CDR3nt: TGTGCCAGCAGTGAAACAGGGTACAATGAGCAGTTCTTC; CDR3aa: CASSETGYNEQFF
j_gene: TRBJ1-5; d_gene: -; v_gene: TRBV2; abundance: many; CDR3nt: TGTGCCAGCAGTGTTGACAATAGCAATCAGCCCCAGCATTTT; CDR3aa: CASSVDNSNQPQHF
j_gene: TRBJ2-7; d_gene: -; v_gene: TRBV27; abundance: -; CDR3nt: TGTGCCAGCAGACCGGGACCCCTGTTTCCCGAGCAGTACTTC; CDR3aa: CASRPGPLFPEQYF
j_gene: TRBJ2-1; d_gene: TRBD1; v_gene: TRBV7-9; abundance: many; CDR3nt: TGTGCCAGCAGCTTAGGGAGGACAGGGGGCAATGAGCAGTTCTTC; CDR3aa: CASSLGRTGGNEQFF
j_gene: TRBJ2-3; d_gene: TRBD2; v_gene: TRBV4-1; abundance: many; CDR3nt: TGCGCCAGCAGCCAAGAAACTAGCGGAGGGGATACGCAGTATTTT; CDR3aa: CASSQETSGGDTQYF
j_gene: TRBJ2-7; d_gene: TRBD1; v_gene: TRBV6-6; abundance: -; CDR3nt: TGTGCCAGCAGTTCTCGGACAGGGGACGAGCAGTACTTC; CDR3aa: CASSSRTGDEQYF
j_gene: TRBJ2-1; d_gene: TRBD2; v_gene: TRBV10-2; abundance: many; CDR3nt: TGCGCCAGCAGTGAGGGGGGGGGTGAGCAGTTCTTC; CDR3aa: CASSEGGGEQFF
j_gene: TRBJ1-2; d_gene: -; v_gene: TRBV7-9; abundance: many; CDR3nt: TGTGCCAGCAGCTCCCTGTTTGGCGACTATGGCTACACCTTC; CDR3aa: CASSSLFGDYGYTF
j_gene: TRBJ1-1; d_gene: TRBD1; v_gene: TRBV4-3; abundance: few; CDR3nt: TGCGCCAGCAGCCAAGAAGTTGGACAGGGAAGAACTGAAGCTTTCTTT; CDR3aa: CASSQEVGQGRTEAFF
j_gene: TRBJ2-7; d_gene: -; v_gene: TRBV2; abundance: many; CDR3nt: TGTGCCAGCAAGGACCGCCCGAGCTCCTACGAGCAGTACTTC; CDR3aa: CASKDRPSSYEQYF
j_gene: TRBJ2-2; d_gene: TRBD1; v_gene: TRBV7-9; abundance: many; CDR3nt: TGTGCCAGCAGCTTAGTGCGTCGACAGGGGGACACCGGGGAGCTGTTTTTT; CDR3aa: CASSLVRRQGDTGELFF
j_gene: TRBJ1-4; d_gene: -; v_gene: TRBV5-5; abundance: -; CDR3nt: TGTGCCAGCAGCTTGATTAGCGGGGGAGAGGGTGGAAAACTGTTTTTT; CDR3aa: CASSLISGGEGGKLFF
j_gene: TRBJ2-3; d_gene: TRBD1; v_gene: TRBV19; abundance: -; CDR3nt: TGTGCCAGTATTATATGGGACAGCTCTTGGGGGCAGTATTTT; CDR3aa: CASIIWDSSWGQYF
j_gene: TRBJ2-1; d_gene: TRBD2; v_gene: TRBV19; abundance: -; CDR3nt: TGTGCCAGTAGTATAGCGAGCGGGATAGGTGACAATGAGCAGTTCTTC; CDR3aa: CASSIASGIGDNEQFF
j_gene: TRBJ1-6; d_gene: TRBD1; v_gene: TRBV2; abundance: -; CDR3nt: TGTGCCAGCAGCGGGACAGCCCAAACAGACTATAATTCACCCCTCCACTTT; CDR3aa: CASSGTAQTDYNSPLHF
j_gene: TRBJ1-1; d_gene: -; v_gene: TRBV19; abundance: once; CDR3nt: TGTGCCAGTAGTCCCCGGACGGTGAACACTGAAGCTTTCTTT; CDR3aa: CASSPRTVNTEAFF
j_gene: TRBJ2-7; d_gene: -; v_gene: TRBV3-1; abundance: few; CDR3nt: TGTGCCAGCAGCTCACAGGACTCCTACGAGCAGTACTTC; CDR3aa: CASSSQDSYEQYF
j_gene: TRBJ2-1; d_gene: TRBD2; v_gene: TRBV4-3; abundance: -; CDR3nt: TGCGCCAGCAGCCAAGGAGTAGCGGGGACCTACAATGAGCAGTTCTTC; CDR3aa: CASSQGVAGTYNEQFF
j_gene: TRBJ1-1; d_gene: TRBD1; v_gene: TRBV19; abundance: -; CDR3nt: TGTGCCAGTAGTATAACAGGGGAGAACACTGAAGCTTTCTTT; CDR3aa: CASSITGENTEAFF
j_gene: TRBJ2-1; d_gene: TRBD2; v_gene: TRBV12-3/TRBV12-4; abundance: few; CDR3nt: TGTGCCAGCAGTTTAGGCATGCGGGGGTATGAGCAGTTCTTC; CDR3aa: CASSLGMRGYEQFF
j_gene: TRBJ2-3; d_gene: -; v_gene: TRBV4-3; abundance: many; CDR3nt: TGCGCCAGCAGCCAAGATTGGAGGGAGCGGTATACGCAGTATTTT; CDR3aa: CASSQDWRERYTQYF
j_gene: TRBJ1-4; d_gene: -; v_gene: TRBV20-1; abundance: few; CDR3nt: TGCAGTGCTAGAGATGACCCCTTGGGGGAAAAACTGTTTTTT; CDR3aa: CSARDDPLGEKLFF